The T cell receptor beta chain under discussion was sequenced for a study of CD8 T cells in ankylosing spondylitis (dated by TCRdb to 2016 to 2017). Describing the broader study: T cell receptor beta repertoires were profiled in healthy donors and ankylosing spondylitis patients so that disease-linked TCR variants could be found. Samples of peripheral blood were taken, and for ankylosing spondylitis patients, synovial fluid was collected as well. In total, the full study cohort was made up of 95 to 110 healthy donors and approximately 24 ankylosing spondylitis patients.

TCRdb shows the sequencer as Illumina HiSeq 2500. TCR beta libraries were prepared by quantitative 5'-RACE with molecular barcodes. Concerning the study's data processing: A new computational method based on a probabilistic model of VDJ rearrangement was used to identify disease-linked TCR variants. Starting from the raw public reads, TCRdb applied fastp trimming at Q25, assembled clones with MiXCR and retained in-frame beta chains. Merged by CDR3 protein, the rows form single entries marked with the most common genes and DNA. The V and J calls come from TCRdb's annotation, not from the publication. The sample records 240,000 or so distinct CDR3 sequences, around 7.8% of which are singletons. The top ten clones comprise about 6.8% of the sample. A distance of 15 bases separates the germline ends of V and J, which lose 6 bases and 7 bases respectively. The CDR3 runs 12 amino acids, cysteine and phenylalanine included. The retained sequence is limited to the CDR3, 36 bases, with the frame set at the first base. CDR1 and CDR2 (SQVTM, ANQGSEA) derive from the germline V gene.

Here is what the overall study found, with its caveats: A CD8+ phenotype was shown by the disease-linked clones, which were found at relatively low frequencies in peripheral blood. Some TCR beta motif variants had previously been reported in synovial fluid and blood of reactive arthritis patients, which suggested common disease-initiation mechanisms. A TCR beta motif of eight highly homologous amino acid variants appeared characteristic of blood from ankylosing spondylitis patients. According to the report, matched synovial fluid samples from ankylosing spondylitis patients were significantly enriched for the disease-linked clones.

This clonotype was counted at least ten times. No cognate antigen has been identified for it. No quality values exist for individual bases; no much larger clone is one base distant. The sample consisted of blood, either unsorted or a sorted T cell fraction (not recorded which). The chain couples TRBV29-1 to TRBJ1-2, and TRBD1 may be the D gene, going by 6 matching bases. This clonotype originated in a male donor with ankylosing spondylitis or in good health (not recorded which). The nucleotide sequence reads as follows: TGCAGCGTGGGGGGCCTCCGGGCTGGCTACACCTTC. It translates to CSVGGLRAGYTF.